Listed below are T cell receptor beta chains from one sample, sequenced in a study of cytomegalovirus exposure and HLA in healthy donors. TCRdb's copy holds only in-frame clones and misses some; the assay was immunoSEQ multiplex PCR. The sample contains approximately 97,000 clones, approximately 64% of which appear only once. The sample comprised PBMCs. Every receptor here comes from a human donor in good health. Both conserved end residues are part of each CDR3. D genes are given only for firm matches. The size field is filled for only some rows; it gives once, few, many or a size class.

j_gene,v_gene,abundance,d_gene,CDR3aa,CDR3nt
TRBJ2-7,TRBV27,few,TRBD1,CASSFGTGAYEQYF,TGTGCCAGCAGTTTCGGGACAGGGGCCTACGAGCAGTACTTC
TRBJ2-1,TRBV5-8,NA,TRBD2,CAIPLAGGFYNEQFF,TGTGCCATCCCACTAGCGGGAGGTTTCTACAATGAGCAGTTCTTC
TRBJ2-7,TRBV29-1,NA,TRBD2,CSVKRGLSYEQYF,TGCAGCGTCAAGCGGGGCCTCTCCTACGAGCAGTACTTC
TRBJ2-7,TRBV10-2,NA,TRBD1,CASSVGQGIKEQYF,TGCGCCAGCAGTGTAGGACAGGGGATTAAGGAGCAGTACTTC
TRBJ2-1,TRBV5-1,NA,NA,CASSPGNGEYNEQFF,TGCGCCAGCAGCCCGGGGAACGGGGAATACAATGAGCAGTTCTTC
TRBJ1-4,TRBV5-1,few,TRBD1,CASSLGRGTNEKLFF,TGCGCCAGCAGCTTGGGCAGGGGGACGAATGAAAAACTGTTTTTT
TRBJ2-7,TRBV7-9,NA,NA,CASSPTRGSHYEQYF,TGTGCCAGCAGCCCTACCAGGGGCAGCCACTACGAGCAGTACTTC
TRBJ2-7,TRBV4-1,NA,NA,CASSQDFTPSYEQYF,TGCGCCAGCAGCCAAGATTTTACTCCATCCTACGAGCAGTACTTC
TRBJ2-2,TRBV29-1,NA,TRBD1,CSVGAGTANTGELFF,TGCAGCGTTGGGGCTGGGACAGCGAACACCGGGGAGCTGTTTTTT
TRBJ1-1,TRBV30,once,NA,CAWTFEGTEGTEAFF,TGTGCCTGGACCTTCGAAGGTACGGAGGGCACTGAAGCTTTCTTT
TRBJ1-2,TRBV28,NA,NA,CASSLQDFGYTF,TGTGCCAGCAGTTTACAGGACTTTGGCTACACCTTC
TRBJ2-5,TRBV4-1,NA,TRBD1,CASSQTGTVRETQYF,TGCGCCAGCAGCCAAACCGGGACAGTTAGAGAGACCCAGTACTTC
TRBJ1-5,TRBV4-1,NA,NA,CASSQVRSLGAPEHF,TGCGCCAGCAGCCAAGTGAGAAGCTTGGGGGCACCCGAGCATTTT
TRBJ2-1,TRBV5-1,NA,TRBD2,CASSLVGGRGGGHEQFF,TGCGCCAGCAGCTTGGTGGGCGGGAGAGGTGGAGGGCATGAGCAGTTCTTC
TRBJ2-7,TRBV6-5,NA,TRBD2,CASSYAGLVREQYF,TGTGCCAGCAGCTACGCCGGACTAGTGAGGGAGCAGTACTTC
TRBJ2-5,TRBV11-1,few,NA,CASSLGRRQARTQYF,TGTGCCAGCAGCTTAGGTAGGAGACAGGCGAGGACCCAGTACTTC
TRBJ2-7,TRBV28,NA,TRBD2,CASSSGLAAYEQYF,TGTGCCAGCAGTTCCGGACTAGCGGCCTACGAGCAGTACTTC
TRBJ2-3,TRBV6-1,NA,TRBD2,CASSEGGLAGSTDTQYF,TGTGCCAGCAGTGAAGGAGGACTAGCGGGGAGCACAGATACGCAGTATTTT
TRBJ2-5,TRBV5-1,NA,TRBD2,CASSIRTSGGRETQYF,TGCGCCAGCAGCATCAGGACTAGCGGGGGGAGGGAGACCCAGTACTTC
TRBJ1-1,TRBV14,NA,NA,CASSPRPVVSGTLNTEAFF,TGTGCCAGCAGCCCCCGACCGGTGGTCTCAGGGACTTTGAACACTGAAGCTTTCTTT
TRBJ2-3,TRBV6-1,NA,NA,CASSVGPGSTDTQYF,TGTGCCAGCAGTGTGGGCCCAGGAAGCACAGATACGCAGTATTTT
TRBJ1-5,TRBV6-6,NA,TRBD1,CASSYPAGTGNQPQHF,TGTGCCAGCAGTTACCCTGCCGGGACAGGTAATCAGCCCCAGCATTTT